This entry lists 23 T cell receptor beta chains sequenced from one sample in a study of CD8+CD57+ T cells in acquired aplastic anemia. Patients picked for sequencing had shown CD8+CD57+ cell expansion detected by flow cytometry. According to the study, genomic DNA was the template for TCR beta VDJ and CDR3 profiling. TCRdb re-derived calls from the reads in MiXCR, one entry per CDR3 protein. The table lists around 200,000 distinct CDR3 sequences, roughly 50% of them singletons. Sequenced material: sorted CD4+, CD8+, or CD8+CD57+ T cells (not recorded which) from PBMCs. The receptors originated from a human donor with aplastic anemia.

Concerning this clonotype: A junction end diverges from the germline sequence, so it may reflect a read error. This chain uses TRBV11-2 with TRBJ2-7; a possible D gene is TRBD2 (5 bases). The length of the CDR3 is 14 residues. Germline V gene data show CDR1 as SGHAT and CDR2 as FQNNGV. The DNA for the CDR3 is TGCGCCAGCAGCTTGGAAGCGGTTTACTACGAGCAGTACTTC. Translation: CASSLEAVYYEQYF.

This clonotype has just a few counts. This chain uses TRBV7-6 with TRBJ1-4, with D hard to call. Germline CDR1 SGHVS, CDR2 FNYEAQ. V was shortened by 1 base and J by 3 bases, with 9 bases between the two germline ends. The CDR3 is made up of 15 amino acids. The CDR3 coding sequence is TGTGCCAGCAGCTTAGAGTTCGGGGCTAATGAAAAACTGTTTTTT. Translating gives CASSLEFGANEKLFF.

The J gene is TRBJ2-7, the V gene TRBV19; 7 bases agree with TRBD2. Germline V gene sequence: CDR1 LNHDA, CDR2 SQIVND (reference sequence). Germline trimming cut 8 bases from V and 7 bases from J; bases unmatched to any gene: 11. The CDR3 covers 13 residues. The DNA for the CDR3 is TGTGCCAGTCGATACATGGGGGGGGAAGAGCAGTACTTC. Translated: CASRYMGGEEQYF.

The rearrangement links TRBV19 to TRBJ1-3; 9 bases align to TRBD1. The CDR3 runs 14 residues. The J segment lost 4 bases and the V segment lost 4 bases, leaving 2 bases of the junction unmatched. Per the germline V gene, CDR1 is LNHDA and CDR2 is SQIVND (reference sequence). For the CDR3, the DNA is TGTGCCAGTAGTAGGGGACAGGGCGGAAACACCATATATTTT. This encodes CASSRGQGGNTIYF.

This clonotype was seen at least ten times. The V gene is TRBV7-2, the J gene TRBJ2-2, with TRBD2 matching over 11 bases. With V trimmed by 6 bases and J by 9 bases, 12 bases remained unmatched. The CDR3 spans 16 residues. Germline-derived CDR1 and CDR2 are SGHTA and FQGNSA. In nucleotides, the CDR3 is TGTGCCAGCAGACCATCACTAGCGGGGGACTCAAGGGAGCTGTTTTTT. Its translation: CASRPSLAGDSRELFF.

A word on this clonotype: This may arise from a read error, as a much more abundant clone is one base away. The DNA for the CDR3 is TGCAGTGCTAAAGGGGGGGGCCGGGAGACCCAGCACTTC. The encoded protein is CSAKGGGRETQHF. The chain uses TRBV20-1 and TRBJ2-5; perhaps TRBD2 as D (7 bases). This CDR3 region has 13 residues. The V gene's germline CDR1 is DFQATT and CDR2 SNEGSKA (reference sequence).

Comment on this clonotype: One end of the junction does not line up with germline, which may come from a read error. The CDR3 DNA reads as TGCGGTGCTCGAGGGGCGAACAATCGGCCCCAGCATTTT. Amino acids: CGARGANNRPQHF. The gene calls are TRBV20-1 and TRBJ1-5; D might be TRBD1 (5 bases). CDR3 size: 13 residues. Germline assignment: CDR1 DFQATT and CDR2 SNEGSKA (reference sequence).

There are a few counts of this clonotype. This chain joins TRBV3-1 and TRBJ2-1, with 12 bases that match TRBD2. J lost 5 bases, V lost 8 bases, and 7 bases had no gene match. Germline V gene sequence: CDR1 LGHDT, CDR2 YNNKEL (reference sequence). The CDR3 length is 15 residues. CDR3 residues: CASSPTSGGNNEQFF. CDR3 bases: TGTGCCAGCTCACCAACTAGCGGGGGGAACAATGAGCAGTTCTTC.

The V and J genes are TRBV7-2 and TRBJ1-5; no clear D. Germline V lookup: CDR1 SGHTA, CDR2 FQGNSA. Trimming removed 0 bases at V and 12 bases at J, with 18 bases between. This CDR3 is built from 15 residues. CDR3 in DNA: TGTGCCAGCAGCTTAGCGCGGCTAGCGGGAGGAGTCCAGCATTTT. Protein product: CASSLARLAGGVQHF.

This clonotype was observed a few times. The rearrangement links TRBV7-8 to TRBJ2-7; TRBD2 agrees at 9 bases. Trimming cost V 2 bases and J 0 bases; bases outside gene matches: 5. This CDR3 is built from 16 residues. The germline V gene encodes CDR1 SGHVS and CDR2 FQNEAQ. CDR3 coding DNA: TGTGCCAGCAGCTTAAATAGCGGGGGAATCTCCTACGAGCAGTACTTC. This codes for CASSLNSGGISYEQYF.

This sequence joins TRBV2 and TRBJ2-2, with D maybe TRBD1 (5 bases). The germline V and J ends were trimmed by 6 bases and 6 bases, with 20 bases remaining between them. Germline CDR1 is SNHLY and CDR2 is FYNNEI. The CDR3 has 16 amino acids. CDR3 bases: TGTGCCAGCAGGGACCGTAGGGGATCGGGCGCCGGGGAGCTGTTTTTT. This translates into CASRDRRGSGAGELFF.

Regarding this clonotype: It may be a read error: a sequence one base away is much more abundant. The chain joins TRBV5-1 to TRBJ2-2; D might be TRBD1 (7 bases). V was pared by 4 bases and J by 3 bases, with 13 bases between. Looked up from germline, CDR1 is SGHRS and CDR2 is YFSETQ. CDR3 length equals 15 residues. The CDR3 protein is CASSRGTEDTGELFF. In nucleotides, the CDR3 is TGCGCCAGCAGCCGGGGGACAGAGGACACCGGGGAGCTGTTTTTT.

This rearrangement joins TRBV5-1 to TRBJ2-1; the D gene is possibly TRBD2 (6 bases). Germline CDR1 and CDR2: SGHRS and YFSETQ. V was clipped by 0 bases and J by 6 bases, with 10 bases between them. The length of the CDR3 is 14 residues. CDR3 in amino acids: CASSLGGGSNEQFF. Here the CDR3 DNA reads TGCGCCAGCAGCTTGGGCGGAGGGAGCAATGAGCAGTTCTTC.

This clonotype was recorded many times. The rearrangement joins TRBV4-2 to TRBJ2-3; TRBD2 agrees at 12 bases. The CDR3 is 17 residues long. Germline loops: CDR1 LGHNA, CDR2 YNFKEQ. The V segment lost 1 base and the J segment 5 bases; nucleotides outside the gene matches: 7. As DNA, the CDR3 is TGTGCCAGCAGCCAAGCACTAGCGGGGGGTGTTAAAGATACGCAGTATTTT. It translates to CASSQALAGGVKDTQYF.

This clonotype was picked up many times. The chain employs TRBV9 and TRBJ1-5; D possibly corresponds to TRBD1 (5 bases). CDR3 length equals 15 residues. Looked up from germline, CDR1 is SGDLS and CDR2 is YYNGEE. V lost 0 bases and J lost 4, with 11 bases in between. CDR3 nucleotide sequence: TGTGCCAGCAGCGTAGAGGGACTAAAAAATCAGCCCCAGCATTTT. Encoded protein: CASSVEGLKNQPQHF.

This clonotype was observed at least ten times. This chain connects TRBV6-1 to TRBJ1-2; maybe TRBD1 (5 bases). There are 14 residues in the CDR3. V was shortened by 2 bases and J by 5 bases, with 12 bases between the two germline ends. Germline loops: CDR1 MNHNS, CDR2 SASEGT. The CDR3 coding sequence is TGTGCCAGCAGTGAATCCGGGGACTGGTATGGCTACACCTTC. Residues: CASSESGDWYGYTF.

This clonotype was recorded a few times. The chain couples TRBV7-2 to TRBJ2-5; 9 bases are shared with TRBD2. The J call is doubtful: the DNA matches TRBJ2-1 better. The CDR3 runs to 15 residues. CDR1 and CDR2 (germline): SGHTA, FQGNSA. The CDR3 nucleotides are TGTGCCAGCAGCTTTCGGCGGGGGGGTTACAATGAGCAGTTCTTC. Protein sequence: CASSFRRGGYNEQFF.

The chain joins TRBV9 to TRBJ1-5, with D uncertain. Trimming shortened V by 4 bases and J by 3 bases, and 14 bases separated the two germline ends. Germline lookup yields CDR1 SGDLS and CDR2 YYNGEE. The length of the CDR3 is 15 residues. The CDR3 is CASSLHPTLNQPQHF. CDR3 coding DNA: TGTGCCAGCAGCCTACACCCGACCCTCAATCAGCCCCAGCATTTT.

CDR3 coding DNA: TGCAGCGCAAGGACAGGGGGCGGGTACGAGCAGTACTTC. Translating gives CSARTGGGYEQYF. J is TRBJ2-7 and V is TRBV29-1; 11 positions match TRBD1. V dropped 7 bases and J dropped 4; count of bases not matched to a gene: 6. CDR1 is SQVTM, CDR2 ANQGSEA, per germline. The CDR3 has 13 residues.

This chain joins TRBV28 and TRBJ1-2; D uncertain. Germline V gene data show CDR1 as MDHEN and CDR2 as SYDVKM. V gave up 5 bases and J gave up 4 bases, with 11 bases separating them. This CDR3 has 13 residues. The CDR3 region has the DNA TGTGCCAGCAGTGGAGCGATGTTCTATGGCTACACCTTC. As protein: CASSGAMFYGYTF.

The J gene is TRBJ1-1, the V gene TRBV9, with D perhaps matching TRBD1 (6 bases). V was clipped by 4 bases and J by 1 base, with 32 bases between them. This CDR3 contains 21 residues. Germline V gives CDR1 SGDLS, CDR2 YYNGEE. Written as DNA, the CDR3 is TGTGCCAGCAGCCAAGGGTTTGTCCATACAGGGACCTGTCCCCGGAACACTGAAGCTTTCTTT. Translation: CASSQGFVHTGTCPRNTEAFF. Together with reference TRBV9 and TRBJ1-1, the CDR3 gives the full variable domain: DSGVTQTPKHLITATGQRVTLRCSPRSGDLSVYWYQQSLDQGLQFLIQYYNGEERAKGNILERFSAQQFPDLHSELNLSSLELGDSALYFCASSQGFVHTGTCPRNTEAFFGQGTRLTVV.

V gene TRBV7-8 combines with J gene TRBJ1-2, with TRBD1 identical over 12 bases. The trim removed 5 bases at V and 0 bases at J, leaving 10 bases unmatched. In germline, CDR1 is SGHVS, CDR2 FQNEAQ. This CDR3 has 18 residues. This CDR3 is CASSPELGQGATNYGYTF. CDR3 bases: TGTGCCAGCAGCCCGGAGCTGGGACAGGGGGCGACTAACTATGGCTACACCTTC.

V gene TRBV6-1 combines with J gene TRBJ1-4, with a tentative D call TRBD1 (5 bases). The ends were cut back, 6 bases at V and 8 bases at J, with 16 bases in the middle. CDR3 size: 14 residues. CDR1 is MNHNS, CDR2 SASEGT, per germline. The DNA of the CDR3 is TGTGCCAGCAGGCTAGGGGTGGAGGGGGAAAAACTGTTTTTT. Translating gives CASRLGVEGEKLFF.